These T cell receptor beta chains were read from a single sample in a study of T-cell reconstitution after alpha-beta-depleted transplantation in children. Using its own MiXCR run on the PCR reads, TCRdb lists one record per CDR3 protein. The sample contains about 610,000 distinct CDR3 sequences, roughly a tenth of which appear only once. The sequenced sample was PBMCs from the stem cell graft donor, obtained from the stem cell graft. The source is a human donor who donated a stem cell graft to a child with acute myeloid leukemia. CDR3s include the opening cysteine and the closing phenylalanine or tryptophan. Fields, in order: V gene, J gene, D gene, clone size, CDR3 DNA, CDR3 protein. A D gene is named only where the DNA matches it firmly. Clone size appears in some rows only: once, few, many, or a class for an expanded clone.

V: TRBV29-1; J: TRBJ2-5; D: TRBD2; size: many; DNA: TGCAGCTTCATGGATCCGAGGACTAGCACAGAGACCCAGTACTTC; CDR3: CSFMDPRTSTETQYF
V: TRBV5-1; J: TRBJ2-1; D: TRBD2; size: many; DNA: TGCGCCAGTAACCCGCGGGAGGCCTCGAGCTCCTACAATGAGCAGTTCTTC; CDR3: CASNPREASSSYNEQFF
V: TRBV3-1; J: TRBJ2-5; D: NA; size: NA; DNA: TGTGCCAGCAGCCCTCTGGACAGACACCAGTACTTC; CDR3: CASSPLDRHQYF
V: TRBV20-1; J: TRBJ2-3; D: NA; size: NA; DNA: TGCAGTGCTAGGCCGGGACGAGATACGCAGTATTTT; CDR3: CSARPGRDTQYF
V: TRBV18; J: TRBJ2-1; D: NA; size: few; DNA: TGTGCCAGCTCGCCGGAGAATGAGCAGTTCTTC; CDR3: CASSPENEQFF
V: TRBV29-1; J: TRBJ2-2; D: NA; size: NA; DNA: TGCAGCGTTGGGTGGACAGTAACTGGGGAGCTGTTTTTT; CDR3: CSVGWTVTGELFF
V: TRBV7-2; J: TRBJ2-7; D: TRBD2; size: NA; DNA: TGTGCCAGCAGCTTAGAATCCGGGAGGGCCGGCGGGCAGTACTTC; CDR3: CASSLESGRAGGQYF
V: TRBV18; J: TRBJ1-2; D: NA; size: NA; DNA: TGTGCCAGCTCACCAGGGGGGACTAACTATGGCTACACCTTC; CDR3: CASSPGGTNYGYTF
V: TRBV4-3; J: TRBJ2-7; D: NA; size: NA; DNA: TGCGCCAGCAGCCAAGTAATGTCCTACGAGCAGTACTTC; CDR3: CASSQVMSYEQYF
V: TRBV12-3/TRBV12-4; J: TRBJ2-1; D: NA; size: many; DNA: TGTGCCAGCCGGGGATGGGGAGGCAATGAGCAGTTCTTC; CDR3: CASRGWGGNEQFF
V: TRBV5-1; J: TRBJ1-3; D: TRBD1; size: many; DNA: TGCGCCAGCAGCTCGATTCCCGGGACAGCTGGAAACACCATATATTTT; CDR3: CASSSIPGTAGNTIYF
V: TRBV29-1; J: TRBJ2-7; D: NA; size: few; DNA: TGCAGCGCCGCCCCGAGTCCCTCCTACGAGCAGTACTTC; CDR3: CSAAPSPSYEQYF
V: TRBV27; J: TRBJ2-7; D: NA; size: few; DNA: TGTGCCAGCAGTTCGAGGGTTTCCTACGAGCAGTACTTC; CDR3: CASSSRVSYEQYF
V: TRBV12-3/TRBV12-4; J: TRBJ1-6; D: TRBD1; size: NA; DNA: TGTGCCAGCAGTTACGACAGGGCGTCACCCCTCCACTTT; CDR3: CASSYDRASPLHF
V: TRBV5-1; J: TRBJ2-3; D: NA; size: NA; DNA: TGCGCCAGCAGCATTGCGGCCGCTACAGATACGCAGTATTTT; CDR3: CASSIAAATDTQYF
V: TRBV29-1; J: TRBJ2-3; D: NA; size: few; DNA: TGCAGCGTTAGCCCTGGGGATACGCAGTATTTT; CDR3: CSVSPGDTQYF
V: TRBV5-1; J: TRBJ2-1; D: TRBD2; size: many; DNA: TGCGCCAGCAGCGCCGAAGCGACTAGCAGCAATGAGCAGTTCTTC; CDR3: CASSAEATSSNEQFF
V: TRBV7-9; J: TRBJ2-3; D: TRBD2; size: NA; DNA: TGTGGCAGCAGCTTAGCGGGAGCCTCCACAGATACGCAGTATTTT; CDR3: CGSSLAGASTDTQYF